This T cell receptor (beta chain) was identified during a study of blood T cell repertoires in COVID-19. Across the whole study: Collection of acute and convalescent COVID-19 samples took place in the United States, Italy and Spain. PBMCs, B-cell-depleted T cells, or T cells provided the cDNA or gDNA that made up the material.

Per the original methods: Cell counts per sample came from amplifying reference gene primers. Measured with immunoSEQ multiplex PCR; TCRdb has only the in-frame clones, and not every one. For V, J and clone size, that table is used; D and trimming come from the DNA. In the table there are more than 110,000 clones, around nine tenths of which are singletons. V was trimmed by 4 bases and J by 7 bases, leaving 16 bases between them. Germline values: CDR1 MGHRA, CDR2 YSYEKL. The CDR3 covers 14 residues. This clonotype was sampled from a woman in her thirties or forties with acute or convalescent COVID-19. The chain links TRBV4-1 to TRBJ1-1; weak D call: TRBD1 (5 bases). Sequences were obtained from peripheral blood. The CDR3 here is CASSPTPGLSEAFF. The CDR3 DNA reads TGCGCCAGCAGCCCCACCCCAGGGTTGAGTGAAGCTTTCTTT.